Below are 18 T cell receptor beta chains sequenced from a single sample in a study of blood T cell repertoires in COVID-19. The method was immunoSEQ multiplex PCR; TCRdb's version includes in-frame clones alone and lacks a portion of them. The sample carries 95,000 to 110,000 clones, 84% recorded once. The material sequenced was peripheral blood. These receptors originate from a human donor in a cohort sampled during active or convalescent COVID-19.

This clone has only one observation. The chain is built from TRBV6-5 and TRBJ2-6; D is undetermined. V was shortened by 6 bases and J by 0 bases, with 3 bases between the two germline ends. The CDR3 totals 13 residues. Germline values: CDR1 MNHEY, CDR2 SVGAGI. CDR3 in amino acids: CASRRSGANVLTF. CDR3 bases: TGTGCCAGCAGGCGCTCTGGGGCCAACGTCCTGACTTTC.

The V call is TRBV7-6, the J call TRBJ1-4, with D tentatively TRBD1 (5 bases). The CDR3 runs 14 residues. Germline V lookup: CDR1 SGHVS, CDR2 FNYEAQ. V was clipped by 5 bases and J by 3 bases, with 10 bases between them. This CDR3 reads CASSTGGANEKLFF. CDR3 DNA: TGTGCCAGCAGCACCGGGGGAGCTAATGAAAAACTGTTTTTT.

V gene TRBV27 combines with J gene TRBJ2-5; D is ambiguous. This CDR3 spans 14 amino acids. V was cut by 2 bases and J by 5 bases, with 12 bases left in between. Germline CDR1 reads MNHEY; CDR2 reads SMNVEV (reference sequence). The chain's CDR3 is CASSLGLGRETQYF. The CDR3, as DNA: TGTGCCAGCAGTTTAGGTCTGGGCCGCGAGACCCAGTACTTC.

The chain recombines TRBV11-3 with TRBJ2-7, with no clear D. Trimming stripped 0 bases from V and 4 bases from J, with 7 bases between. The CDR3 is made up of 13 amino acids. Germline V gene lookup returns CDR1 SGHNT and CDR2 YENEEA. As DNA, the CDR3 is TGTGCCAGCAGCTTAGAGGCAGATTACGAGCAGTACTTC. It yields the protein CASSLEADYEQYF. The whole variable domain, remainder taken from reference TRBV11-3 and TRBJ2-7, is EAGVVQSPRYKIIEKKQPVAFWCNPISGHNTLYWYLQNLGQGPELLIRYENEEAVDDSQLPKDRFSAERLKGVDSTLKIQPAELGDSAVYLCASSLEADYEQYFGPGTRLTVT.

CDR3 DNA sequence: TGTGCCAGCAGGATACAGGGGCTGTATAATTCACCCCTCCACTTT. Translating it yields CASRIQGLYNSPLHF. This chain uses TRBV27 with TRBJ1-6; 7 bases agree with TRBD1. CDR3 length: 15 residues. Germline CDR1 and CDR2: MNHEY and SMNVEV (reference sequence). V lost 6 bases to trimming and J lost 4 bases; unmatched junction nucleotides: 6.

This CDR3 reads CASSLHLGGMNTEAFF. Written as DNA, the CDR3 is TGCGCCAGCAGCTTGCACCTTGGGGGCATGAACACTGAAGCTTTCTTT. V gene TRBV5-1 combines with J gene TRBJ1-1, with D possibly being TRBD1 (6 bases). The germline V and J ends were trimmed by 1 base and 0 bases, with 13 bases remaining between them. CDR3 size: 16 residues. Germline assignment: CDR1 SGHRS and CDR2 YFSETQ.

This chain links TRBV2 with TRBJ2-7, with unresolved D. CDR1 SNHLY and CDR2 FYNNEI come from the germline V gene. V was clipped by 5 bases and J by 3 bases, with 11 bases between them. This CDR3 has 13 amino acids. The CDR3 DNA follows: TGTGCCAGCAGTCTTAATTTCGGCTACGAGCAGTACTTC. It encodes CASSLNFGYEQYF. Full variable domain (rest looked up from reference TRBV2 and TRBJ2-7): EPEVTQTPSHQVTQMGQEVILRCVPISNHLYFYWYRQILGQKVEFLVSFYNNEISEKSEIFDDQFSVERPDGSNFTLKIRSTKLEDSAMYFCASSLNFGYEQYFGPGTRLTVT.

In this sample, this clone turned up once. V and J are TRBV11-3 and TRBJ1-2, with no clear D. This CDR3 is built from 13 residues. Trimming shortened V by 2 bases and J by 4 bases, and 8 bases separated the two germline ends. Germline lookup yields CDR1 SGHNT and CDR2 YENEEA. CDR3 nucleotide sequence: TGTGCCAGCAGCTTAATGGGAGCCTATGGCTACACCTTC. Translated: CASSLMGAYGYTF.

J is TRBJ2-1 and V is TRBV4-3, with D possibly matching TRBD2 (7 bases). This CDR3 has 16 residues. Germline CDR1 reads LGHNA; CDR2 reads YSLEER. Between the trimmed V and J ends, which lost 4 bases and 6 bases, there was a span of 19 bases. CDR3 protein: CASSRVGGASGNEQFF. The CDR3 nucleotides are TGCGCCAGCAGCCGCGTGGGGGGGGCCTCGGGCAATGAGCAGTTCTTC.

The CDR3 nucleotides read TGTGCCAGCAGCCGCGGACAGGGCACAGATACGCAGTATTTT. Its translation: CASSRGQGTDTQYF. The chain carries TRBV3-1 (or the pseudogene TRBV3-2) and TRBJ2-3; 7 bases agree with TRBD1. Germline V CDR1 and CDR2: LGHDT, YNNKEL (reference sequence). CDR3 length equals 14 residues. Trimming removed 4 bases from V and 1 base from J; junction bases left unmatched: 2.

V and J are TRBV13 and TRBJ1-2, with 7 bases fitting TRBD1. V lost 1 base and J lost 7; bases outside the gene matches: 9. The CDR3 is made up of 15 amino acids. The V gene's germline CDR1 is PRHDT and CDR2 FYEKMQ (reference sequence). The CDR3 DNA is TGTGCCAGCAGCTTAGACAGGGGACGAGGTTTTGGCTACACCTTC. Translating gives CASSLDRGRGFGYTF. Full variable domain (outside the CDR3, taken from reference TRBV13 and TRBJ1-2): AAGVIQSPRHLIKEKRETATLKCYPIPRHDTVYWYQQGPGQDPQFLISFYEKMQSDKGSIPDRFSAQQFSDYHSELNMSSLELGDSALYFCASSLDRGRGFGYTFGSGTRLTVV.

This sequence joins TRBV29-1 and TRBJ2-7, with a tentative D call TRBD2 (5 bases). The ends were cut back, 6 bases at V and 3 bases at J, with 9 bases in the middle. The CDR3 sequence is 11 residues long. The germline gives CDR1 SQVTM, CDR2 ANQGSEA. CDR3 bases: TGCAGCGTCGCTGGGAGCTACGAGCAGTACTTC. It is translated as CSVAGSYEQYF.

The chain is built from TRBV10-1 and TRBJ1-5; 7 nucleotides agree with TRBD1. The CDR3 is 17 amino acids. V trimming: 0 bases; J trimming: 4 bases; junction bases outside the gene matches: 9. Germline V gives CDR1 WNHNN, CDR2 SYGVQD (reference sequence). The CDR3 DNA reads as TGCGCCAGCAGTGAGTCGAGGAAGGGGGCGTATAATCAGCCCCAGCATTTT. Translation gives CASSESRKGAYNQPQHF.

This sequence joins TRBV5-4 and TRBJ2-7; D is uncertain. V was pared by 0 bases and J by 3 bases, with 10 bases between. Germline CDR1 reads SGHNT; CDR2 reads YYREEE (reference sequence). This CDR3 spans 14 amino acids. As DNA, the CDR3 is TGTGCCAGCAGCTTGGATAGCAGAAACTACGAGCAGTACTTC. Protein: CASSLDSRNYEQYF.

The chain employs TRBV15 and TRBJ2-1; tentative D call: TRBD1 (5 bases). Trimming pared 3 bases from V and 1 base from J, leaving 10 bases between. CDR1 is LNHNV and CDR2 is YYDKDF in the germline V gene (reference sequence). The CDR3 loop spans 15 amino acids. CDR3 nucleotides: TGTGCCACCAGCAGGCAGACAGAGTCCTACAATGAGCAGTTCTTC. As protein: CATSRQTESYNEQFF.

The CDR3 loop reads CASGRTGTPTSTDTQYF. The CDR3 nucleotides are TGTGCTAGTGGTCGGACCGGGACACCTACTAGCACAGATACGCAGTATTTT. The rearrangement links TRBV12-5 to TRBJ2-3, with D possibly TRBD1 on 6 matching bases. Germline CDR1 is LGHNT and CDR2 is FRNRAP. V was pared by 5 bases and J by 0 bases, with 18 bases between. The CDR3 totals 17 residues.

The chain combines TRBV5-1 with TRBJ2-5, with no clear D. The CDR3 is 15 residues long. V lost 0 bases and J lost 5, with 14 bases in between. Germline V gene data show CDR1 as SGHRS and CDR2 as YFSETQ. CDR3 in amino acids: CASSLAIDSIETQYF. CDR3 nucleotides: TGCGCCAGCAGCTTGGCGATTGATAGCATTGAGACCCAGTACTTC.

This clone has only a few counts. One end of the junction does not line up with germline, which may come from a read error. V gene TRBV9 combines with J gene TRBJ1-3, with 11 positions matching TRBD1. The CDR3 is made up of 16 amino acids. CDR1 and CDR2 from the germline V gene are SGDLS and YYNGEE. For the CDR3, the DNA is TGTGCCAGCAGCCCGAAAGGACAGGGGGCTGGTAACACCATATATTTT. Its translation: CASSPKGQGAGNTIYF.